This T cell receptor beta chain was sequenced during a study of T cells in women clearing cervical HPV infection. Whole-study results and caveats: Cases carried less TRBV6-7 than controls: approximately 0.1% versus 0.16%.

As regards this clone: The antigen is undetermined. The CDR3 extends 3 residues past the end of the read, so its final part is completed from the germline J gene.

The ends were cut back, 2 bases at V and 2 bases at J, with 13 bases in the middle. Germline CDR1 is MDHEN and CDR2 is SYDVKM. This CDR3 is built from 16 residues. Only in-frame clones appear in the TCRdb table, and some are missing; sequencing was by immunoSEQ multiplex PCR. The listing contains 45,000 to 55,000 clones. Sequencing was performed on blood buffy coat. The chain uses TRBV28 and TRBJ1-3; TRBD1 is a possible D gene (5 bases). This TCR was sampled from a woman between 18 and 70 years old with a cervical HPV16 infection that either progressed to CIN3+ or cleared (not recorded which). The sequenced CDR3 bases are TGTGCCAGCAGTTTACCCCCCGGAGGGGCTGGAAACACC. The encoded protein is CASSLPPGGAGNT. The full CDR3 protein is CASSLPPGGAGNTIYF.